The clone carrying this TCR beta chain was found once. This specimen belongs to a study of blood T cell repertoires in COVID-19. For the study at large: Sources were T cells, B-cell-depleted T cells, or PBMCs; the material itself was cDNA or gDNA.

CDR1 is SGHNT and CDR2 is YYREEE in the germline V gene (reference sequence). This CDR3 comprises 13 residues. V shed 5 bases and J shed 6 bases, with 12 bases lying between them. The authors' processing: Estimation of nucleated cell counts relied on the amplification of reference gene primers. TCRdb keeps only in-frame clones here, not all; method: immunoSEQ multiplex PCR. From that table come the V and J calls and clone size; the DNA was used to work out D and trimming. The table records about 170,000 clones, 85% of them present only once. The chain is built from TRBV5-4 and TRBJ2-1; D unclear. Sequencing used peripheral blood. This receptor was identified in a human donor with acute or convalescent COVID-19. The donor label of this sample is uncertain. For the CDR3, the DNA is TGTGCCAGCAGATCCACCCGGTCCAATGAGCAGTTCTTC. Protein product: CASRSTRSNEQFF. Filled out from reference TRBV5-4 and TRBJ2-1, the complete variable domain reads ETGVTQSPTHLIKTRGQQVTLRCSSQSGHNTVSWYQQALGQGPQFIFQYYREEENGRGNFPPRFSGLQFPNYSSELNVNALELDDSALYLCASRSTRSNEQFFGPGTRLTVL.